Only one count was recorded for the clone carrying this TCR beta chain. Its matching antigen is unknown. This entry is derived from a study of cytomegalovirus exposure and HLA in healthy donors. Study findings and constraints: According to an earlier analysis, most TCR beta V segments yielded productive rearrangements about 90% or about 30% of the time. By HLA locus, TCR association rates varied in a later analysis, with DRB1 showing the most and HLA-C the fewest. There were around 160 TCR beta chains listed as cytomegalovirus-associated. Confirmation in vitro established that three CMV-associated chains were specific for CMV antigens.

Trimming removed 4 bases from V and 7 bases from J; junction bases left unmatched: 10. The germline V gene encodes CDR1 SQVTM and CDR2 ANQGSEA. The CDR3 consists of 14 residues. The PCR had 60 Vbeta and 13 Jbeta primers. Using immunoSEQ multiplex PCR, the repertoire was profiled, and TCRdb retains in-frame clones only, with some absent. This sample has 100,000 or so clones, with approximately 69% found just once. Sequencing input: PBMCs. The receptor's source is a man aged 25-45 years in good health and CMV-seronegative. The chain is built from TRBV29-1 and TRBJ2-1; 7 bases align to TRBD2. As DNA, the CDR3 is TGCAGCGTTGGGGAGGGAGGGTTGGGAAATGAGCAGTTCTTC. Amino acids: CSVGEGGLGNEQFF.